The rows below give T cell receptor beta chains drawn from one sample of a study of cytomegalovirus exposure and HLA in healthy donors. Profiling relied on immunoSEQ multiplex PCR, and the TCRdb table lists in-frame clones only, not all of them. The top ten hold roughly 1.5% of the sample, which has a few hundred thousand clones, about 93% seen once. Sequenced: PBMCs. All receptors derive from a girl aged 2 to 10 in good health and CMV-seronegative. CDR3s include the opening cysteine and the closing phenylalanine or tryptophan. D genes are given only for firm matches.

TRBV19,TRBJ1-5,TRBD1,CASSPGQTVNQPQHF
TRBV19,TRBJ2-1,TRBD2,CASSMTASGDYEQFF
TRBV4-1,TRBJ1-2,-,CASSRERADYGYTF
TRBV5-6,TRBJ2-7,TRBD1,CASSSLDRGPDEQYF
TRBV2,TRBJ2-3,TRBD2,CASGVSGVADTQYF
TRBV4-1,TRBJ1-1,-,CASSQQGTTEAFF
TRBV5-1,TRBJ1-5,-,CASSFGAGDHQPQHF
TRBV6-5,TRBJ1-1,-,CASSRGSNTEAFF
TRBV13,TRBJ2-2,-,CASSSPSRENTGELFF
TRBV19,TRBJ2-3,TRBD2,CASRSGGTHTQYF
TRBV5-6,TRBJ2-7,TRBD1,CASSTTQGAQGKQYF
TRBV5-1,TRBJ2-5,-,CASSLAGGVQETQYF
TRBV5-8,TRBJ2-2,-,CASSLYAVANTGELFF
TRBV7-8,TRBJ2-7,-,CASSLGWAGHLLPYEQYF
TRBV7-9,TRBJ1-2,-,CASSSEGGRVNYGYTF
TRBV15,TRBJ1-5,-,CATSREPGSNQPQHF
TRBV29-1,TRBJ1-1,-,CSVVSAGSAFF
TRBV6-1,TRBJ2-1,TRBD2,CASSEPKGLVHNEQFF
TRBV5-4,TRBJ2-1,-,CASSLGLPYNEQFF
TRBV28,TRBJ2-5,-,CASISAGRFSETQYF
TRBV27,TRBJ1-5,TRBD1,CASSRTGGQPQHF
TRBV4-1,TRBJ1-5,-,CASSQDSGLEIRPQHF
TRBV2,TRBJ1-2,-,CASSEDSYGYTF
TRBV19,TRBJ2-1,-,CASTPFGGSYNEQFF
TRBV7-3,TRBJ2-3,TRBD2,CASSLTRASGGASDTQYF
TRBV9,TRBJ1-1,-,CASSVNSGGPGTEAFF
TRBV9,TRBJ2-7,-,CASSVGGLGYEQYF
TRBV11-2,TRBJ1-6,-,CASSLSGVRNSPLHF
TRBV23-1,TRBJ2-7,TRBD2,CASSLPGGEDYEQYF
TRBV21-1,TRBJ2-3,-,CASSIPAGTSGSIGTDTQYF
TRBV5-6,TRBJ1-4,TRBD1,CASSSGQATTNEKLFF
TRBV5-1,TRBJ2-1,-,CASSDSGGGAEQFF
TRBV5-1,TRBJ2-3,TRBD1,CASSLPFWDRDHQISTDTQYF
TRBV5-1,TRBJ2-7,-,CASSRTSLASYEQYF
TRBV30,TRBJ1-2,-,CAWRPGRHGYTF
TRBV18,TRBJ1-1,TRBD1,CASSPRNQGVNTEAFF
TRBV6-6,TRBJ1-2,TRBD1,CASSQGQGFYGYTF
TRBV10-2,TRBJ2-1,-,CASSEGSGLYNEQFF
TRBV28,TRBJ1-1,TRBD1,CASLTTGTANTEAFF
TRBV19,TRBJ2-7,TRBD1,CASSRTGIEQYF
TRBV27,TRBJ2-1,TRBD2,CASSPAGGRGDEQFF
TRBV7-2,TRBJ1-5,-,CASSLGQWVHQPQHF
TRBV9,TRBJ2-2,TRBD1,CASSAGTGGVGSGELFF
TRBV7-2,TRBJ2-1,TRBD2,CASSLGGGAGEQFF
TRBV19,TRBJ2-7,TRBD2,CASSIGLAGTLEQYF
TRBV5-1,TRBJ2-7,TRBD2,CASSLGWGGSLDEQYF
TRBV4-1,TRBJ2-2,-,CASSRSGTPGGELFF
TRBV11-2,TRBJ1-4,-,CASSPQGEKLFF
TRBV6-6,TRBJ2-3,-,CASRPRAADTQYF
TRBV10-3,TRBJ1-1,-,CAISEFDRPRVSRTEAFF
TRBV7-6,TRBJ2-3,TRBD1,CASSLDGYRGGTDTQYF
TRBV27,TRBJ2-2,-,CASSFGQGGLAGELFF
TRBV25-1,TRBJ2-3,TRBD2,CASSEWGSGRPGADTQYF
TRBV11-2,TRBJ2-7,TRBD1,CASSLTGTGSYEQYF
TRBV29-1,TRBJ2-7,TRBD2,CSVSPSVGAGGVGEQYF
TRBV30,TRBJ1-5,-,CAWSVAGATSNQPQHF
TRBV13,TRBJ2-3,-,CASSSPGLQQTDTQYF